The 26 T cell receptor beta chains listed next were all sequenced from one sample in a study of tumor and adjacent non-tumor tissue in lung cancer. TCRbeta libraries were built with three rounds of nested PCR, modified from ARM-PCR. From the multiplex PCR reads, TCRdb called clonotypes with MiXCR, one entry per CDR3 protein. The data contain 100,000 or so distinct CDR3 sequences, 80% of them singletons. The template was RNA from unsorted bulk tissue. This non-tumor lung sample came from over 3 cm beyond the tumor edge. Input material: distant non-tumor lung tissue. These receptors all stem from a man aged 55 to 70 with small cell lung cancer.

Comment on this clonotype: In this CDR3 the conserved last residue, phenylalanine or tryptophan, is missing, so a read error is likely. The chain carries TRBV29-1 and TRBJ2-5; either TRBD1 or TRBD2 may fit D (6 bases each). CDR3 length: 14 residues. The V gene's germline CDR1 is SQVTM and CDR2 ANQGSEA. In nucleotides, the CDR3 is TGCGGCGTTGAGAAGGGGGGTCTTCGGGAGACCCAGTACTTA. It yields the protein CGVEKGGLRETQYL.

In the case of this clonotype: A junction end diverges from the germline sequence, so it may reflect a read error. The chain's CDR3 is CSVEKWTERNTRELFF. CDR3 coding DNA: TGCAGCGTTGAAAAGTGGACCGAGAGGAACACCAGGGAGCTGTTTTTT. This chain uses TRBV29-1 with TRBJ2-2; D is ambiguous. The CDR3 sequence is 16 residues long. CDR1 is SQVTM and CDR2 is ANQGSEA in the germline V gene.

This clonotype was detected only once. This may arise from a read error, as a much more abundant clone is one base away. DNA for the CDR3: TGCGCCATCAGCGCCTCAGACAGGGGCGTCTACGAGCAGTACTTC. Its translation is CAISASDRGVYEQYF. The chain employs TRBV5-1 and TRBJ2-7; 8 nucleotides line up with TRBD1. Germline V gene sequence: CDR1 SGHRS, CDR2 YFSETQ. The CDR3 runs to 15 residues.

This chain links TRBV11-2 with TRBJ2-1, with unresolved D. Germline loops: CDR1 SGHAT, CDR2 FQNNGV. The CDR3 has 16 amino acids. With 8 bases removed from V and 0 bases from J, the gap between germline ends came to 17 bases. This CDR3 is CASGIRVNSSYNEQFF. The CDR3 bases are TGTGCCAGCGGCATTAGGGTGAATAGCTCCTACAATGAGCAGTTCTTC.

J is TRBJ2-1 and V is TRBV20-1; 7 bases match TRBD2. The CDR3 runs to 12 residues. The germline V gene encodes CDR1 DFQATT and CDR2 SNEGSKA (reference sequence). V gave up 4 bases and J gave up 7 bases; unmatched junction bases: 4. The CDR3 reads CSATERDNEQFF. The CDR3 DNA reads as TGCAGTGCTACGGAGCGGGATAATGAGCAGTTCTTC.

In the case of this clonotype: The conserved final phenylalanine or tryptophan is absent from the CDR3, which likely points to a read error. The limits of the CDR3 on the DNA are not certain, so only TCRdb's listed CDR3 is given. The rearrangement links TRBV4-2 to TRBJ2-1; the table gives TRBD1 as D, unverified against the DNA. Inclusive of both ends, the CDR3 amounts to 17 amino acids. The germline V gene encodes CDR1 LGHNA and CDR2 YNFKEQ. The chain's CDR3 is CASSQAPTSGSYNEQVL.

V and J are TRBV2 and TRBJ1-2, with 8 bases aligning to TRBD1. This CDR3 contains 14 residues. V lost 2 bases, J lost 7 bases, and 6 bases stayed unmatched. The germline V gene encodes CDR1 SNHLY and CDR2 FYNNEI. The CDR3 coding sequence is TGTGCCAGCAGTGAACGCACCGGGACAGGTGGCTACACCTTC. This sequence encodes CASSERTGTGGYTF.

On this clonotype itself: A junction boundary mismatches the germline segment, possibly from a read error. The J gene is TRBJ1-5, the V gene TRBV6-6; D is uncertain. This CDR3 is 13 amino acids long. CDR1 MNHNY and CDR2 SVGAGI come from the germline V gene (reference sequence). The CDR3 region has the DNA TGTGCCAGCAGTTTTGGGTCCCAACAGCCCCATTATTTT. It specifies CASSFGSQQPHYF.

With regard to this clonotype: Compared with germline, one end of the junction differs, possibly owing to a read error. V gene TRBV4-2 combines with J gene TRBJ1-1; 10 bases are shared with TRBD1. Germline CDR1 and CDR2: LGHNA and YNFKEQ. CDR3 length: 15 amino acids. The CDR3 nucleotides are TGTGCCAGCAGCCAAGGGGGACAGGGGAATAGTGAAACTTTCTTT. It is translated as CASSQGGQGNSETFF.

As regards this clonotype: The junction and the germline gene differ at one end; a read error may be behind it. The J gene is TRBJ2-1, the V gene TRBV4-1; TRBD2 matches 12 bases. Germline V CDR1 and CDR2: MGHRA, YSYEKL. This CDR3 spans 18 amino acids. The CDR3 nucleotides read TGCGCCATCAGCCGAGAAACAACAGGGACTAGCGGGTTCATTGAGCAGTTCTTC. It codes for CAISRETTGTSGFIEQFF.

Only one count was recorded for this clonotype. Likely a read error: the CDR3 ends without its conserved phenylalanine or tryptophan. Because the CDR3's place on the DNA is in doubt, the DNA is left out and the CDR3 is given as listed by TCRdb. This chain joins TRBV7-9 and TRBJ2-3; TRBD1 was called by the table and not checked on the DNA. The CDR3 sequence runs 16 residues, both termini included. Germline V lookup: CDR1 SEHNR, CDR2 FQNEAQ (reference sequence). CDR3 sequence reads: CASSLARTGRYDTKYL.

A word on this clonotype: Sequence at one end of the junction differs from germline and may be a read error. This rearrangement joins TRBV11-2 to TRBJ2-1; D remains ambiguous. This CDR3 spans 13 amino acids. Germline CDR1 is SGHAT and CDR2 is FQNNGV. The DNA for the CDR3 is TGTGGCAGCAGCTTTGTTGGTAACTCTGAGCAGTTCTTC. Residues: CGSSFVGNSEQFF.

In the case of this clonotype: An end of the junction does not agree with germline; a read error may underlie this. This chain joins TRBV11-2 and TRBJ2-1, with TRBD2 matching 8 bases. CDR1 and CDR2 from the germline V gene are SGHAT and FQNNGV. The CDR3 spans 19 residues. As DNA, the CDR3 is TGTGCCACCAGCTCCCGGGGGGGGACCAGCGGGAGTATCTACAATGAGCAGTTCTTC. Amino acids: CATSSRGGTSGSIYNEQFF. The whole variable domain, remainder taken from reference TRBV11-2 and TRBJ2-1, is EAGVAQSPRYKIIEKRQSVAFWCNPISGHATLYWYQQILGQGPKLLIQFQNNGVVDDSQLPKDRFSAERLKGVDSTLKIQPAKLEDSAVYLCATSSRGGTSGSIYNEQFFGPGTRLTVL.

V usage is TRBV12-3 or TRBV12-4 and J usage is TRBJ1-1; weak D call: TRBD1 (5 bases). Between the trimmed V and J ends, which lost 7 bases and 5 bases, there was a span of 17 bases. The length of the CDR3 is 14 residues. The DNA of the CDR3 is TGTGCCAGCAATTTCCAGGGCTCGGGTACTGAAGCTTTCTTT. This gives the protein CASNFQGSGTEAFF.

Points on this clonotype: One base away lies a much larger clone, so this may be a sequencing read error. CDR3 sequence: CAWNVRRRGGIQYF. CDR3 sequence (DNA): TGTGCCTGGAATGTACGAAGAAGGGGGGGCATTCAGTACTTC. The rearrangement joins TRBV30 to TRBJ2-4, with D perhaps TRBD2 (7 bases). The CDR3 runs to 14 residues. The V and J ends lost 4 bases and 9 bases respectively, with 19 bases between them. The germline CDR1 and CDR2 sequences are GTSNPN and SVGIG (reference sequence).

The rearrangement links TRBV29-1 to TRBJ1-1; no clear D. The CDR3 totals 14 residues. The germline V gene encodes CDR1 SQVTM and CDR2 ANQGSEA. The V and J ends lost 3 bases and 4 bases respectively, with 15 bases between them. CDR3 DNA sequence: TGCAGCGTTGATGAGGAGAGGATGGGCACTGAAGCTTTCTTT. This gives the protein CSVDEERMGTEAFF. Supplemented by reference TRBV29-1 and TRBJ1-1, the full variable domain reads SAVISQKPSRDICQRGTSLTIQCQVDSQVTMMFWYRQQPGQSLTLIATANQGSEATYESGFVIDKFPISRPNLTFSTLTVSNMSPEDSSIYLCSVDEERMGTEAFFGQGTRLTVV.

As for this clonotype: The CDR3 end shows no conserved phenylalanine or tryptophan, and so a read error is likely. V and J are TRBV12-3 or TRBV12-4 and TRBJ2-1, with D perhaps matching TRBD1 (6 bases). CDR3 size: 15 residues. V was trimmed by 3 bases and J by 7 bases, leaving 16 bases between them. DNA of the CDR3: TGTGCCAGCAGTTTTTGGGGAGAGGGGGAAAATGAGCAGTTCATC. This translates into CASSFWGEGENEQFI.

A note on this clonotype: The junction shows a germline mismatch at one end, possibly a read error. This sequence joins TRBV4-1 and TRBJ2-2; the match to TRBD2 covers 7 bases. CDR1 MGHRA and CDR2 YSYEKL come from the germline V gene. CDR3 length: 17 residues. The CDR3 region is CASSSRTSVTNTGEMFF. In DNA, the CDR3 is TGCGCCAGCAGCTCCCGTACTAGCGTGACGAACACCGGGGAGATGTTTTTT.

With regard to this clonotype: Sequence at one end of the junction differs from germline and may be a read error. The genes are TRBV6-5 and TRBJ2-4; D is ambiguous. CDR3 length: 14 residues. The germline gives CDR1 MNHEY, CDR2 SVGAGI. The CDR3 loop reads CVSSLTGAKNIQYF. The DNA for the CDR3 is TGTGTCAGCAGTCTCACGGGCGCCAAAAACATTCAGTACTTC.

J is TRBJ2-7 and V is TRBV28; D is tentatively TRBD1 or TRBD2 (5 bases each). Germline CDR1 is MDHEN and CDR2 is SYDVKM. V was clipped by 5 bases and J by 2 bases, with 19 bases between them. The CDR3 totals 16 residues. The CDR3 here is CASSREDRGRAYEQYF. The CDR3, as DNA: TGTGCCAGCAGTCGGGAAGATCGGGGCAGGGCCTACGAGCAGTACTTC.

This clonotype occurred once. The V call is TRBV12-3 or TRBV12-4, the J call TRBJ2-1, with D perhaps matching TRBD2 (5 bases). The CDR3 runs 15 residues. The V end lost 1 base, the J end lost 11 bases, and 18 bases lay between the germline ends. As DNA, the CDR3 is TGTGCCAGCAGTTTAGTCTCAGCTATAGGAGGTAAGCAGTTCTTC. Translated, it gives CASSLVSAIGGKQFF.

V and J are TRBV11-1 and TRBJ2-1, with 8 bases fitting TRBD2. CDR1 and CDR2 from the germline V gene are SGHAT and FQDESV (reference sequence). The CDR3 runs 18 residues. The trim removed 8 bases at V and 7 bases at J, leaving 22 bases unmatched. The CDR3 loop reads CASCAESRTSGSGNEQFF. CDR3 nucleotides: TGTGCCAGCTGCGCAGAATCGAGGACAAGCGGGAGTGGTAATGAGCAGTTCTTC.

Comment on this clonotype: At one boundary the junction diverges from the germline segment, which might be a read error. This chain uses TRBV6-6 with TRBJ1-1; D remains ambiguous. CDR3 length: 14 amino acids. Germline V gene data show CDR1 as MNHNY and CDR2 as SVGAGI (reference sequence). The CDR3: CVSSYLHMNIEAFF. In DNA, the CDR3 is TGTGTCAGCAGTTACCTACATATGAACATTGAAGCTTTCTTT.

This clonotype was observed at least ten times. The chain links TRBV20-1 to TRBJ2-1; 9 bases match TRBD2. Germline V gives CDR1 DFQATT, CDR2 SNEGSKA (reference sequence). V lost 1 base, J lost 7 bases, and 8 bases stayed unmatched. The CDR3 contains 15 residues. Here the CDR3 reads CSARVLAGARNEQFF. The CDR3 DNA reads TGCAGTGCTAGAGTGTTAGCGGGAGCCAGGAATGAGCAGTTCTTC.

The CDR3 DNA follows: TGTGCCAGCAGCTTTTTCAGGGGCTATGAGGCCTCCTACAATGAGCAGTTCTTC. Its protein product is CASSFFRGYEASYNEQFF. The rearrangement links TRBV7-2 to TRBJ2-1, with D perhaps TRBD1 (6 bases). V dropped 3 bases and J dropped 0 bases, with 18 bases sitting between them. Germline V gene lookup returns CDR1 SGHTA and CDR2 FQGNSA. CDR3 length: 18 residues. Using reference TRBV7-2 and TRBJ2-1 for the parts outside the CDR3, the full variable domain is GAGVSQSPSNKVTEKGKDVELRCDPISGHTALYWYRQSLGQGLEFLIYFQGNSAPDKSGLPSDRFSAERTGGSVSTLTIQRTQQEDSAVYLCASSFFRGYEASYNEQFFGPGTRLTVL.

As for this clonotype: The final CDR3 position lacks the conserved phenylalanine or tryptophan, pointing to a likely read error. Because the CDR3's place on the DNA is in doubt, the DNA is left out and the CDR3 is given as listed by TCRdb. This sequence joins TRBV6-5 and TRBJ1-1; the D call in the table, TRBD1, was not verified against the DNA. With termini counted, the CDR3 has 14 amino acids. CDR1 and CDR2 from the germline V gene are MNHEY and SVGAGI. The CDR3 is CASSLFGQRGEDFV.